This TCR beta chain was observed in a study of cytomegalovirus exposure and HLA in healthy donors. The CDR3 contains 14 residues. The V and J ends lost 5 bases and 7 bases respectively, with 12 bases between them. Per the germline V gene, CDR1 is MNHEY and CDR2 is SVGAGI. Study results and caveats: Researchers had no immune exposure information except CMV serostatus available. An assumption of roughly uniform sequencing depth across donors underlay the presence/absence analyses. Indistinguishable V segments, including TRBV6-2 and TRBV6-3, were excluded. A reported reduction in N-insertions relative to the roughly 710-donor mean was seen in an Asian-associated ancestry cluster in a later analysis.

This clone was detected a few times. Its antigen is not identified. PCR primers comprised 60 Vbeta and 13 Jbeta primers. Libraries were prepared by immunoSEQ multiplex PCR; TCRdb keeps only in-frame clonotypes and omits some of them. The table includes about 190,000 clones, approximately 88% detected once. The chain carries TRBV6-5 and TRBJ1-6; TRBD1 is a possible D gene (6 bases). The sequence came from a boy younger than 18 in good health and CMV-seronegative. Sample: PBMCs. This chain's CDR3 is CASSRRTANSPLHF. The DNA for the CDR3 is TGTGCCAGCAGTCGGCGGACAGCAAATTCACCCCTCCACTTT.